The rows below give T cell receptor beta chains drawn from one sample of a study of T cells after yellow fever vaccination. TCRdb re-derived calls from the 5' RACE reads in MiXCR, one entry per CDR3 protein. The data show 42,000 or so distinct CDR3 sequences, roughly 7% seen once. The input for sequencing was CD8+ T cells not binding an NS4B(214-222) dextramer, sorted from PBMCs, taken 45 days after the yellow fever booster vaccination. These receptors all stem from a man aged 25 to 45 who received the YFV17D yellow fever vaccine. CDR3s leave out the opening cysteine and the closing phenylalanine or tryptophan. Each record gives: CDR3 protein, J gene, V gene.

cdr3_aa: SVGTQQETQY
j_call: TRBJ2-5
v_call: TRBV29-1

cdr3_aa: ASSIAGGVYNEQF
j_call: TRBJ2-1
v_call: TRBV19

cdr3_aa: ATSSHLGLQETQY
j_call: TRBJ2-5
v_call: TRBV15

cdr3_aa: ASSLAALGQSTDTQY
j_call: TRBJ2-3
v_call: TRBV5-1

cdr3_aa: SARTIDRGNTIY
j_call: TRBJ1-3
v_call: TRBV20-1

cdr3_aa: ATSRDRMGGNGNQPQH
j_call: TRBJ1-5
v_call: TRBV15

cdr3_aa: ASSLRETEDTQY
j_call: TRBJ2-3
v_call: TRBV7-7

cdr3_aa: ASSYSEGENYEQY
j_call: TRBJ2-7
v_call: TRBV6-5

cdr3_aa: ASSPLAGVEGDTQY
j_call: TRBJ2-3
v_call: TRBV18

cdr3_aa: ASSQLSGQGATEAF
j_call: TRBJ1-1
v_call: TRBV4-3

cdr3_aa: ASSADGQGTDTQY
j_call: TRBJ2-3
v_call: TRBV5-1

cdr3_aa: ASSYSTQGYEQY
j_call: TRBJ2-7
v_call: TRBV6-5

cdr3_aa: ATSDLLTGELF
j_call: TRBJ2-2
v_call: TRBV24-1

cdr3_aa: AISAGQGDYEQY
j_call: TRBJ2-7
v_call: TRBV10-3

cdr3_aa: ASRETWDLQETQY
j_call: TRBJ2-5
v_call: TRBV21-1